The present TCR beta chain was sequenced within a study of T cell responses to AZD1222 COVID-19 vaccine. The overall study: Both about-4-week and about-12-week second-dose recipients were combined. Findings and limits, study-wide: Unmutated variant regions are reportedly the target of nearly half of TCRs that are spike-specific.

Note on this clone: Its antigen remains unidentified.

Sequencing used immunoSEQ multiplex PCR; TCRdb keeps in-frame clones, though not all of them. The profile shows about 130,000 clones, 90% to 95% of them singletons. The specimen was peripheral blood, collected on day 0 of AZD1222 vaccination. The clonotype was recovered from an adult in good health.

This CDR3 reads CASSLGIGGNTGELFF. In DNA, the CDR3 is TGCGCCAGCAGCTTGGGGATCGGAGGAAACACCGGGGAGCTGTTTTTT. This rearrangement joins TRBV5-1 to TRBJ2-2; D might be TRBD2 (5 bases). The CDR3 has 16 residues. In germline, CDR1 is SGHRS, CDR2 YFSETQ. The V and J ends lost 0 bases and 2 bases respectively, with 11 bases between them. Complete variable domain (other parts from reference TRBV5-1 and TRBJ2-2): KAGVTQTPRYLIKTRGQQVTLSCSPISGHRSVSWYQQTPGQGLQFLFEYFSETQRNKGNFPGRFSGRQFSNSRSEMNVSTLELGDSALYLCASSLGIGGNTGELFFGEGSRLTVL.